Listed below are T cell receptor beta chains from one sample, sequenced in a study of blood T cell repertoires in COVID-19. Measured with immunoSEQ multiplex PCR; TCRdb has only the in-frame clones, and not every one. The sample lists under 300,000 clones; approximately 88% were seen once. The sample comprised peripheral blood. The receptors were gathered from a woman in her twenties or thirties with acute or convalescent COVID-19. Both conserved end residues are part of each CDR3. D genes are given only for firm matches. Part of the rows lack a size; the others show once, few, many or a class for expanded clones.

abundance	d_gene	j_gene	len	v_gene	CDR3aa	CDR3nt
few	.	TRBJ1-2	15	TRBV11-2	CASSSRLAPSLGYTF	TGTGCCAGCAGCTCCCGACTGGCACCCAGTCTGGGCTACACCTTC
.	TRBD2	TRBJ2-2	15	TRBV19	CATSQAGRITGELFF	TGTGCCACCAGTCAAGCGGGAAGAATCACCGGGGAGCTGTTTTTT
.	TRBD2	TRBJ2-1	14	TRBV2	CASTSGSSYNEQFF	TGTGCCAGCACCAGCGGGAGCTCCTACAATGAGCAGTTCTTC
.	.	TRBJ1-2	13	TRBV5-1	CASSFGGDYGYTF	TGCGCCAGCAGCTTCGGGGGGGACTATGGCTACACCTTC
.	TRBD2	TRBJ2-7	14	TRBV7-8	CASWGGRSPYEQYF	TGTGCCAGTTGGGGCGGGAGAAGTCCCTACGAGCAGTACTTC
.	.	TRBJ2-3	16	TRBV11-2	CASSLVVSGYTDTQYF	TGTGCCAGCAGCTTAGTCGTTAGCGGTTACACAGATACGCAGTATTTT
.	.	TRBJ2-5	14	TRBV6-5	CASSYTGSQETQYF	TGTGCCAGCAGTTACACAGGGTCCCAAGAGACCCAGTACTTC
.	.	TRBJ1-6	15	TRBV7-8	CASSLAGGRNSPLHF	TGTGCCAGCAGCTTAGCGGGGGGGCGGAATTCACCCCTCCACTTT
.	.	TRBJ2-5	15	TRBV6-1	CASSEGGGVIETQYF	TGTGCCAGCAGTGAAGGTGGCGGAGTCATAGAGACCCAGTACTTC
few	.	TRBJ1-4	14	TRBV29-1	CSVERRVRGGKLFF	TGCAGCGTTGAGAGGAGGGTTCGGGGGGGGAAACTGTTTTTT
.	TRBD2	TRBJ2-3	17	TRBV5-4	CASSPDAGTTTRGTQYF	TGTGCCAGCAGCCCGGATGCTGGGACTACAACGAGGGGTACGCAGTATTTT
.	.	TRBJ1-1	17	TRBV2	CASSDRRLELGGTEAFF	TGTGCCAGCAGTGACCGCCGGCTCGAGCTCGGGGGGACTGAAGCTTTCTTT
.	.	TRBJ2-7	15	TRBV11-3	CASSLGGTHSYEQYF	TGTGCCAGCAGCTTAGGGGGGACACACTCCTACGAGCAGTACTTC
.	TRBD2	TRBJ2-5	15	TRBV7-2	CASSLSAGGVETQYF	TGTGCCAGCAGCTTATCCGCGGGAGGGGTGGAGACCCAGTACTTC
few	.	TRBJ1-6	12	TRBV14	CASSRANSPLHF	TGTGCCAGCAGCCGAGCGAATTCACCCCTCCACTTT
.	.	TRBJ2-7	13	TRBV19	CASSVGLSYEQYF	TGTGCCAGTAGTGTGGGACTCTCCTACGAGCAGTACTTC
.	.	TRBJ2-7	14	TRBV7-2	CASSLDGPQYEQYF	TGTGCCAGCAGCTTAGATGGGCCCCAGTACGAGCAGTACTTC
.	TRBD1	TRBJ1-1	14	TRBV30	CAWSLDRGRSEAFF	TGTGCCTGGAGTCTGGACAGGGGGCGGTCTGAAGCTTTCTTT
.	.	TRBJ1-2	13	TRBV25-1	CASSGGLGYGYTF	TGTGCCAGCAGTGGCGGGTTGGGATATGGCTACACCTTC
.	.	TRBJ2-1	13	TRBV6-2/TRBV6-3	CASSSTERDEQFF	TGTGCCAGCAGTTCGACGGAGAGGGATGAGCAGTTCTTC
.	.	TRBJ1-1	15	TRBV19	CASISRGIRNTEAFF	TGTGCCAGTATCTCAAGGGGGATCAGGAACACTGAAGCTTTCTTT
.	.	TRBJ2-1	15	TRBV5-4	CASSLSGLGYNEQFF	TGTGCCAGCAGCTTGTCGGGACTGGGATACAATGAGCAGTTCTTC
once	TRBD2	TRBJ2-5	17	TRBV5-6	CASTYLGGRPLRETQYF	TGTGCCAGCACCTATCTGGGCGGGAGGCCCCTTAGAGAGACCCAGTACTTC
.	TRBD1	TRBJ2-5	13	TRBV7-2	CASSQDRGGTQYF	TGTGCCAGCAGCCAAGACAGGGGAGGGACCCAGTACTTC
.	.	TRBJ1-6	14	TRBV7-9	CASSLGWTYSPLHF	TGTGCCAGCAGCCTCGGGTGGACTTATTCACCCCTCCACTTT
.	.	TRBJ2-4	15	TRBV9	CASSVGGDGKNIQYF	TGTGCCAGCAGCGTAGGGGGAGATGGCAAAAACATTCAGTACTTC
.	.	TRBJ1-5	17	TRBV19	CASTLQGLPYSNQPQHF	TGTGCCAGTACCTTACAGGGTTTGCCCTATAGCAATCAGCCCCAGCATTTT
.	TRBD1	TRBJ1-4	15	TRBV4-3	CASSRQDREEGKLFF	TGCGCCAGCAGCCGGCAGGACAGGGAGGAAGGAAAACTGTTTTTT
.	.	TRBJ1-4	16	TRBV5-6	CASSLRPGGRDEKLFF	TGTGCCAGCAGCCTGAGGCCGGGGGGTAGGGATGAAAAACTGTTTTTT
.	.	TRBJ2-5	15	TRBV11-2	CASSLGAVRVLAQYF	TGTGCCAGCAGCTTGGGGGCCGTCCGGGTTTTGGCCCAGTACTTC
.	.	TRBJ1-3	14	TRBV18	CASSPAVQGNTIYF	TGTGCCAGCTCACCGGCGGTGCAGGGAAACACCATATATTTT
.	TRBD2	TRBJ2-1	15	TRBV7-2	CASRGLAGPGDEQFF	TGTGCCAGCAGGGGACTAGCGGGTCCCGGGGATGAGCAGTTCTTC
.	.	TRBJ1-1	16	TRBV13	CASSPWGTYKETGAFF	TGTGCCAGCAGCCCGTGGGGGACATACAAAGAAACAGGAGCTTTCTTT
.	TRBD1	TRBJ2-3	17	TRBV5-1	CASSAYPGQQSTDTQYF	TGCGCCAGCAGCGCCTACCCGGGACAGCAAAGCACAGATACGCAGTATTTT
.	TRBD1	TRBJ2-2	15	TRBV6-6	CASRPGTGDTGELFF	TGTGCCAGCAGGCCCGGGACAGGGGACACCGGGGAGCTGTTTTTT
.	TRBD2	TRBJ2-7	16	TRBV5-4	CASSSPLAGGRYEQYF	TGTGCCAGCAGCTCCCCCTTGGCGGGGGGCCGCTACGAGCAGTACTTC
.	TRBD2	TRBJ2-1	16	TRBV5-1	CASSLWSSGTYNEQFF	TGCGCCAGCAGCCTTTGGAGTAGCGGGACCTACAATGAGCAGTTCTTC
.	TRBD1	TRBJ2-7	15	TRBV5-6	CASSTGQGSSYEQYF	TGTGCCAGCAGCACGGGACAGGGAAGCTCCTACGAGCAGTACTTC
.	.	TRBJ1-1	16	TRBV6-2/TRBV6-3	CASSYSYGGTYAEAFF	TGTGCCAGCAGTTACTCCTATGGCGGCACCTACGCTGAAGCTTTCTTT
.	.	TRBJ2-6	15	TRBV19	CASALGAQGANVLTF	TGTGCCAGCGCCCTAGGGGCGCAAGGGGCCAACGTCCTGACTTTC
few	.	TRBJ1-6	15	TRBV6-5	CASSYWSPFNSPLHF	TGTGCCAGCAGTTACTGGAGTCCCTTTAATTCACCCCTCCACTTT
.	TRBD1	TRBJ2-7	12	TRBV5-6	CASSAGTASQYF	TGTGCCAGCAGCGCTGGGACAGCGTCGCAGTACTTC
.	TRBD2	TRBJ2-1	16	TRBV27	CASTRLAGGPGNEQFF	TGTGCCAGCACGCGACTAGCGGGAGGTCCGGGCAATGAGCAGTTCTTC
.	.	TRBJ1-3	16	TRBV29-1	CSVGKDSDPSGNTIYF	TGCAGCGTTGGGAAGGACAGTGATCCCTCTGGAAACACCATATATTTT
.	TRBD2	TRBJ2-7	13	TRBV19	CASRTSGRGEQYF	TGTGCCAGTAGGACTAGCGGGAGGGGCGAGCAGTACTTC
.	TRBD1	TRBJ1-5	16	TRBV6-1	CASSEFRGQGNQPQHF	TGTGCCAGCAGTGAATTCCGGGGACAGGGCAATCAGCCCCAGCATTTT
once	TRBD2	TRBJ2-7	14	TRBV20-1	CSASVPGTNYEQYF	TGCAGTGCTAGTGTGCCCGGGACTAACTACGAGCAGTACTTC
.	TRBD1	TRBJ1-2	16	TRBV18	CASSPDTGGASYGYTF	TGTGCCAGCTCACCTGATACAGGGGGCGCGTCCTATGGCTACACCTTC
.	TRBD2	TRBJ2-7	18	TRBV7-2	CASSLDGTSGRADYEQYF	TGTGCCAGCAGCTTAGATGGGACTAGCGGGAGGGCCGACTACGAGCAGTACTTC
.	TRBD2	TRBJ2-1	14	TRBV5-1	CASSPPGLEDEQFF	TGCGCCAGCAGCCCCCCGGGACTAGAAGATGAGCAGTTCTTC
.	TRBD2	TRBJ2-1	15	TRBV7-2	CASVRTSGAYNEQFF	TGTGCCAGCGTAAGGACTAGCGGGGCCTACAATGAGCAGTTCTTC
.	.	TRBJ2-7	13	TRBV13	CASSMADAYEQYF	TGTGCCAGCAGTATGGCCGATGCCTACGAGCAGTACTTC
medium-sized	.	TRBJ1-1	15	TRBV7-8	CASSFSDRMNTEAFF	TGTGCCAGCAGCTTTTCTGACAGAATGAACACTGAAGCTTTCTTT
.	TRBD1	TRBJ1-1	13	TRBV18	CASSPLDRTEAFF	TGTGCCAGCTCACCACTGGACAGGACTGAAGCTTTCTTT
.	.	TRBJ1-2	11	TRBV19	CASRNLNGYTF	TGTGCCAGTAGAAATCTAAATGGCTACACCTTC